This T cell receptor (beta chain) was captured in a study of blood T cell repertoires in COVID-19. Across the whole study: Acute and convalescent COVID-19 specimens originated in the United States, Italy and Spain. From T cells, B-cell-depleted T cells, or PBMCs came the material, which was cDNA or gDNA.

Germline values: CDR1 MNHEY, CDR2 SVGAGI. The CDR3 is 16 residues long. V trimming: 2 bases; J trimming: 3 bases; junction bases outside the gene matches: 5. As originally analysed: Estimated nucleated cell counts came from reference gene primer amplification. Here immunoSEQ multiplex PCR was the method, and the copy in TCRdb shows in-frame clones only, minus some. V and J calls and clone size are copied from that table; D and trimming were computed from the DNA. This sample has about 300,000 clones, with around 88% found just once. This clone is a singleton in its sample. Sequencing was done on a sample of peripheral blood. The rearrangement uses TRBV6-5 and TRBJ2-3, with 10 positions matching TRBD1. The receptor comes from a man aged 40-49 years with acute or convalescent COVID-19. The CDR3 sequence: CASSYVGQGRTDTQYF. The CDR3 nucleotides are TGTGCCAGCAGTTACGTGGGACAGGGGAGAACAGATACGCAGTATTTT.